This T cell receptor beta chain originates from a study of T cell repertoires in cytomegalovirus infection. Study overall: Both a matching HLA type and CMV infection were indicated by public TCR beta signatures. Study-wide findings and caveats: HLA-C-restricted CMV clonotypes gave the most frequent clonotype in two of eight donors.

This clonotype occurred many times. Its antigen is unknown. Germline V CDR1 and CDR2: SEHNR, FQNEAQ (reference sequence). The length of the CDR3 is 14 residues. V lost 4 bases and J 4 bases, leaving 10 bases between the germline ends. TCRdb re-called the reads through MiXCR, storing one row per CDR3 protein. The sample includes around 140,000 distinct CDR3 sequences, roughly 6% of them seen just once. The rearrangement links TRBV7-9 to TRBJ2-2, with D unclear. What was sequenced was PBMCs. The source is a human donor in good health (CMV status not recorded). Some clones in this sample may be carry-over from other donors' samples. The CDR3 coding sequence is TGTGCCAGCAGCTCAGATCCCGGCACCGGGGAGCTGTTTTTT. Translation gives CASSSDPGTGELFF.